The 20 T cell receptor beta chains below were found in one sample sequenced in a study of cytomegalovirus exposure and HLA in healthy donors (dated by TCRdb to about 2017). Receptor amplification or capture employed the immunoSEQ multiplex PCR assay. For the multiplex PCR, a mixture combining 60 forward primers for TCR Vbeta segments and 13 reverse primers for TCR Jbeta segments was used. TCRdb mirrors the immuneACCESS table, restricted to in-frame sequences. Some clones are absent from its copies; in checked studies, under half trace to an unresolved V gene, and the reason for the others is unknown. The sample table holds 90,000 to 120,000 clones, of which 65% to 75% were seen once. The ten largest clones add up to roughly a tenth of the sample. The sample was PBMCs. The receptor set was obtained from a man aged 35 to 55 in good health and CMV-seropositive.

This clone has more than one count but fewer than ten. CDR3 DNA: TGTGCCAGCAGCGTACATCAGACAACCTACGAGCAGTACTTC. Protein product: CASSVHQTTYEQYF. The chain links TRBV28 to TRBJ2-7; D is ambiguous. V lost 6 bases and J 2 bases, leaving 14 bases between the germline ends. CDR3 size: 14 residues. CDR1 and CDR2 from the germline V gene are MDHEN and SYDVKM.

The chain uses TRBV9 and TRBJ2-1; no clear D gene. The V and J ends lost 0 bases and 0 bases respectively, with 13 bases between them. The CDR3 length is 17 residues. The germline gives CDR1 SGDLS, CDR2 YYNGEE. In DNA, the CDR3 is TGTGCCAGCAGCGTAGATGGCGGAAGCAGCTCCTACAATGAGCAGTTCTTC. Amino acids: CASSVDGGSSSYNEQFF.

This clone came up a few times. This rearrangement joins TRBV2 to TRBJ1-5; weak D call: TRBD1 (5 bases). CDR3 length equals 14 residues. The V gene's germline CDR1 is SNHLY and CDR2 FYNNEI. Trimming pared 2 bases from V and 5 bases from J, leaving 10 bases between. CDR3 DNA sequence: TGTGCCAGCAGTGAATTTACCAGGGATCAGCCCCAGCATTTT. Translating it yields CASSEFTRDQPQHF.

The chain links TRBV6-5 to TRBJ1-1; D gene ambiguous. The germline V gene has CDR1 MNHEY and CDR2 SVGAGI. The length of the CDR3 is 13 residues. V shed 5 bases and J shed 3 bases, with 10 bases lying between them. The CDR3 DNA follows: TGTGCCAGCAGTGGCCCTGGCTACACTGAAGCTTTCTTT. It codes for CASSGPGYTEAFF.

V usage is TRBV6-1 and J usage is TRBJ2-1; D is unclear. Trimming left V 2 bases short and J 6 bases short, with 14 bases between. CDR1 and CDR2 from the germline V gene are MNHNS and SASEGT. The CDR3 runs 15 residues. CDR3 DNA: TGTGCCAGCAGTGAACCCCCCCCGCAGGCCAATGAGCAGTTCTTC. It encodes CASSEPPPQANEQFF.

The V and J genes are TRBV4-1 and TRBJ2-1; 11 bases are a match to TRBD2. The CDR3 is 16 residues long. V was clipped by 4 bases and J by 7 bases; unmatched bases: 9. The germline gives CDR1 MGHRA, CDR2 YSYEKL. DNA for the CDR3: TGCGCCAGCAGCCGATTAGCGGGAGGGCCGATAAATGAGCAGTTCTTC. Protein sequence: CASSRLAGGPINEQFF.

This chain uses TRBV4-3 with TRBJ2-7, with 7 bases fitting TRBD1. This CDR3 region has 15 residues. The ends lost 4 bases at V and 2 bases at J; junction bases unmatched: 8. In germline, CDR1 is LGHNA, CDR2 YSLEER. CDR3 amino acids: CASSRGEDRAYEQYF. In DNA form, the CDR3 reads TGCGCCAGCAGCCGCGGCGAAGACAGGGCCTACGAGCAGTACTTC.

This rearrangement joins TRBV6-1 to TRBJ1-4, with D maybe TRBD1 (5 bases). Germline V gene sequence: CDR1 MNHNS, CDR2 SASEGT. V was clipped by 3 bases and J by 8 bases, with 22 bases between them. The CDR3 is made up of 17 amino acids. CDR3 sequence: CASSDMPLGGIREKLFF. The CDR3, as DNA: TGTGCCAGCAGTGACATGCCCCTCGGGGGTATAAGGGAAAAACTGTTTTTT.

V usage is TRBV2 and J usage is TRBJ1-5, with D possibly matching TRBD1 (5 bases). The CDR3 is made up of 14 amino acids. Germline CDR1 SNHLY, CDR2 FYNNEI. Trimming pared 1 base from V and 4 bases from J, leaving 8 bases between. The CDR3 sequence is CASSEGQGNQPQHF. In DNA, the CDR3 is TGTGCCAGCAGTGAAGGGCAGGGAAATCAGCCCCAGCATTTT.

CDR3 bases: TGTGCCAGCAGCGGGCAGGCGATCGGAAACACTGAAGCTTTCTTT. This sequence encodes CASSGQAIGNTEAFF. V is TRBV7-9 and J is TRBJ1-1; unclear D gene. There are 15 residues in the CDR3. V gave up 5 bases and J gave up 2 bases, with 15 bases separating them. Germline V gene lookup returns CDR1 SEHNR and CDR2 FQNEAQ (reference sequence).

The chain combines TRBV5-1 with TRBJ2-1; tentative D call: TRBD2 (5 bases). CDR3 length equals 14 residues. Looked up from germline, CDR1 is SGHRS and CDR2 is YFSETQ. The ends were cut back, 2 bases at V and 4 bases at J, with 10 bases in the middle. CDR3 sequence: CASSFSAAYNEQFF. CDR3 nucleotides: TGCGCCAGCAGCTTCTCAGCGGCTTACAATGAGCAGTTCTTC.

The chain employs TRBV4-1 and TRBJ2-7, with a tentative D call TRBD2 (6 bases). The germline V and J ends were trimmed by 4 bases and 3 bases, with 10 bases remaining between them. There are 13 residues in the CDR3. Germline loops: CDR1 MGHRA, CDR2 YSYEKL. CDR3 in DNA: TGCGCCAGCAGCCCCGGGACTTTCTACGAGCAGTACTTC. As protein: CASSPGTFYEQYF.

V is TRBV5-1 and J is TRBJ2-1, with TRBD2 matching over 8 bases. The CDR3 totals 15 residues. The trim removed 4 bases at V and 8 bases at J, leaving 11 bases unmatched. Germline assignment: CDR1 SGHRS and CDR2 YFSETQ. CDR3 in DNA: TGCGCCAGCAGCCCGGGGGGCGGGAGGATCTATGAGCAGTTCTTC. Translation: CASSPGGGRIYEQFF.

The V and J genes are TRBV6-5 and TRBJ1-2, with D tentatively TRBD1 (5 bases). V lost 0 bases and J 4 bases, leaving 12 bases between the germline ends. The CDR3 extends over 15 amino acids. In germline, CDR1 is MNHEY, CDR2 SVGAGI. The CDR3 is CASSYSKSGSYGYTF. The CDR3 DNA is TGTGCCAGCAGTTACTCGAAGTCAGGGTCCTATGGCTACACCTTC.

The chain recombines TRBV19 with TRBJ1-1; D unclear. The CDR3 sequence is 11 residues long. CDR1 and CDR2 from the germline V gene are LNHDA and SQIVND (reference sequence). V gave up 7 bases and J gave up 4 bases, with 7 bases separating them. CDR3 in amino acids: CASTEGTEAFF. CDR3 in DNA: TGTGCCAGTACGGAGGGCACTGAAGCTTTCTTT.

The chain employs TRBV19 and TRBJ1-4; D remains ambiguous. Germline V gene sequence: CDR1 LNHDA, CDR2 SQIVND (reference sequence). V dropped 1 base and J dropped 3 bases, with 6 bases sitting between them. The length of the CDR3 is 14 residues. This CDR3 reads CASSIGAPNEKLFF. The CDR3 coding sequence is TGTGCCAGTAGTATAGGAGCGCCTAATGAAAAACTGTTTTTT. Complete variable domain (other parts from reference TRBV19 and TRBJ1-4): DGGITQSPKYLFRKEGQNVTLSCEQNLNHDAMYWYRQDPGQGLRLIYYSQIVNDFQKGDIAEGYSVSREKKESFPLTVTSAQKNPTAFYLCASSIGAPNEKLFFGSGTQLSVL.

In its sample, this clone was seen a few times. The junction and the germline gene differ at one end; a read error may be behind it. V and J are TRBV29-1 and TRBJ2-5, with TRBD1 identical over 7 bases. This CDR3 comprises 13 residues. CDR1 SQVTM and CDR2 ANQGSEA come from the germline V gene. CDR3 DNA sequence: TGCAGTGTTGACAGGGCCGGACGGGAGACCCAGTACTTC. Translation gives CSVDRAGRETQYF.

The chain links TRBV9 to TRBJ2-5; 8 nucleotides agree with TRBD2. Germline-derived CDR1 and CDR2 are SGDLS and YYNGEE. The CDR3 is 15 amino acids. J was trimmed by 2 bases and V by 4 bases; bases with no gene match: 7. CDR3 protein: CASSTSGSRQETQYF. The CDR3 DNA reads TGTGCCAGCAGCACGAGCGGGAGTCGACAAGAGACCCAGTACTTC.

V and J are TRBV5-1 and TRBJ1-2; 9 positions agree with TRBD1. V lost 3 bases and J lost 3; bases outside the gene matches: 6. This CDR3 has 15 amino acids. From germline, CDR1 is SGHRS and CDR2 YFSETQ. CDR3 sequence reads: CASSWDRVGDYGYTF. CDR3 nucleotides: TGCGCCAGCAGCTGGGACAGGGTAGGGGACTATGGCTACACCTTC.

This clone was seen a handful of times. The V gene is TRBV5-1, the J gene TRBJ1-4; 8 nucleotides agree with TRBD1. This CDR3 has 15 residues. V trimming: 4 bases; J trimming: 6 bases; junction bases outside the gene matches: 8. From germline, CDR1 is SGHRS and CDR2 YFSETQ. CDR3 region: CASSHQGAGYEKLFF. DNA of the CDR3: TGCGCCAGCAGCCACCAGGGGGCGGGTTATGAAAAACTGTTTTTT.